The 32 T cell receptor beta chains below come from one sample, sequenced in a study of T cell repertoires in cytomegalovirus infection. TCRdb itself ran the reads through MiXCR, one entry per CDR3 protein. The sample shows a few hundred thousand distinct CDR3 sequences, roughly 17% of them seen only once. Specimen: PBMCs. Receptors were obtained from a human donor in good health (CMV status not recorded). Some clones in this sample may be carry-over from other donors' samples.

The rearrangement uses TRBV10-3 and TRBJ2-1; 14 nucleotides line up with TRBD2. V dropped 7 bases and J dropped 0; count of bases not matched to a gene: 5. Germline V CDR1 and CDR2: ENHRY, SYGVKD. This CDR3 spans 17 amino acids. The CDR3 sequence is CAITPGTSGGSYNEQFF. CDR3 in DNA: TGTGCCATCACCCCGGGGACTAGCGGGGGCTCCTACAATGAGCAGTTCTTC.

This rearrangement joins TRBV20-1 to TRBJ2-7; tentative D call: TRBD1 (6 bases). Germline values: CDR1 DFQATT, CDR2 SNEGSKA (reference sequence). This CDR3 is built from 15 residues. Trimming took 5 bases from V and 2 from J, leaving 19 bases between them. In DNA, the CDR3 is TGCAGTGCTGTCGTCGGGACAAACCAAGCCTACGAGCAGTACTTC. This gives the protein CSAVVGTNQAYEQYF.

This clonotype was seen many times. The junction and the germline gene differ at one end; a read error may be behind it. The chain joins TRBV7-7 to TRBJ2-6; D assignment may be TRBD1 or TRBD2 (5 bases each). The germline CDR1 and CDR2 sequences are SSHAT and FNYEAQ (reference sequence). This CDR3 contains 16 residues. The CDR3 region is CASSLGDASGANVLTF. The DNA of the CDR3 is TGTGCTAGCAGCTTAGGGGACGCCTCTGGGGCCAACGTCCTGACTTTC.

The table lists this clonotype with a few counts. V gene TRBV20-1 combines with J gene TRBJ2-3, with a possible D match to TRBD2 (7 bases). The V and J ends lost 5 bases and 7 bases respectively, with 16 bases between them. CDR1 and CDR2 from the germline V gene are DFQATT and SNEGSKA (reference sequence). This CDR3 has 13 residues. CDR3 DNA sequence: TGCAGTGCTTTAGGGGGGGGGCCTCATACGCAGTATTTT. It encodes CSALGGGPHTQYF.

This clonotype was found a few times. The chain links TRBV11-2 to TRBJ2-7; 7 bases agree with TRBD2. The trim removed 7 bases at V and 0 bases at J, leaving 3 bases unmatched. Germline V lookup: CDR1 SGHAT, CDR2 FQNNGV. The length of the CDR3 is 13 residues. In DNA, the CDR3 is TGTGCCAGCACTAGCGGTCTCTCCTACGAGCAGTACTTC. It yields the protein CASTSGLSYEQYF.

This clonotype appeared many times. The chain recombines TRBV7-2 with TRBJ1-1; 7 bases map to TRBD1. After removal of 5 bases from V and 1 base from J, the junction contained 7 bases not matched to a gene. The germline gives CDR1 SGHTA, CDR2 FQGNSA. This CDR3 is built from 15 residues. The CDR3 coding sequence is TGTGCCAGCAGCCAACGACAGGGATGGAACACTGAAGCTTTCTTT. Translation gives CASSQRQGWNTEAFF.

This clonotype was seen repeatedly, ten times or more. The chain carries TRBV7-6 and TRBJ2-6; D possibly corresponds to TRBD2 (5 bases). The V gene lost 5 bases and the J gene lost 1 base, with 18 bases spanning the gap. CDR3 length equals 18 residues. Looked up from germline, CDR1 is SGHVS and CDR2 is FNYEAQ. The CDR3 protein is CASSPLIFRDSGANVLTF. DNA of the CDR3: TGTGCCAGCAGCCCGCTGATATTCCGGGATTCTGGGGCCAACGTCCTGACTTTC.

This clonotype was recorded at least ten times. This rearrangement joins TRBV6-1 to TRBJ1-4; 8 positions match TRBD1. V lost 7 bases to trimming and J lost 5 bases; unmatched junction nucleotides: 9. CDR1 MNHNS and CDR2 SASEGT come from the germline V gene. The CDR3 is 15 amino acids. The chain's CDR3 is CASKRWTGLNEKLFF. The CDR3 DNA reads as TGTGCCAGCAAACGATGGACAGGGTTGAATGAAAAACTGTTTTTT.

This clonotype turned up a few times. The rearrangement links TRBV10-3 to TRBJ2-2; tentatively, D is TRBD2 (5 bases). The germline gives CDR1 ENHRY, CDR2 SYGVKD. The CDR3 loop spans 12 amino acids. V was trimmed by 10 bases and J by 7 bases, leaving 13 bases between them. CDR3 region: CATATGGGELFF. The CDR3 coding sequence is TGTGCCACCGCGACCGGAGGCGGGGAGCTGTTTTTT.

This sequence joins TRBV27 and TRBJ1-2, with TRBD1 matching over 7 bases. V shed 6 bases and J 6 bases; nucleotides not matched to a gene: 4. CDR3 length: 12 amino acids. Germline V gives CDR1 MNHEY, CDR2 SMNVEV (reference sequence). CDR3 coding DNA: TGTGCCAGCAGCTCTACAGGGGATGGCTACACCTTC. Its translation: CASSSTGDGYTF.

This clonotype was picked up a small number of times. CDR3 bases: TGTGCCAGCAGGGAGACAGCTAGCAATCAGCCCCAGCATTTT. It yields the protein CASRETASNQPQHF. The chain links TRBV2 to TRBJ1-5; perhaps TRBD1 as D (5 bases). V shed 6 bases and J shed 0 bases, with 9 bases lying between them. From germline, CDR1 is SNHLY and CDR2 FYNNEI. The CDR3 loop spans 14 amino acids.

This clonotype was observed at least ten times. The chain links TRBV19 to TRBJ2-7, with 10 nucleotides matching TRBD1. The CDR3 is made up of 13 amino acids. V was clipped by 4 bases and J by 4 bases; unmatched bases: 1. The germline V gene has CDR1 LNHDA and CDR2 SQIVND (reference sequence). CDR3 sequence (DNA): TGTGCCAGTAGTAGGGACAGGGGTTACGAGCAGTACTTC. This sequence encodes CASSRDRGYEQYF. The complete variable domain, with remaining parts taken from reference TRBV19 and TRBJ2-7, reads DGGITQSPKYLFRKEGQNVTLSCEQNLNHDAMYWYRQDPGQGLRLIYYSQIVNDFQKGDIAEGYSVSREKKESFPLTVTSAQKNPTAFYLCASSRDRGYEQYFGPGTRLTVT.

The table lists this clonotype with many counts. The CDR3 sequence is CASSYGDSRNEQFF. CDR3 DNA: TGTGCCAGCAGTTACGGCGACAGCCGCAATGAGCAGTTCTTC. The rearrangement links TRBV6-5 to TRBJ2-1, with D perhaps matching TRBD1 (5 bases). V dropped 2 bases and J dropped 6 bases, with 11 bases sitting between them. Germline V gives CDR1 MNHEY, CDR2 SVGAGI. The CDR3 covers 14 residues.

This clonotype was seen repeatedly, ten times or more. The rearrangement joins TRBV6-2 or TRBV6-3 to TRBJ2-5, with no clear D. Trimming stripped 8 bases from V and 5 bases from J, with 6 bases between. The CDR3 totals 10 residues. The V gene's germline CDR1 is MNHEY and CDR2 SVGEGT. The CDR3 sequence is CASRRETQYF. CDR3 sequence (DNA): TGTGCCAGCCGGCGGGAGACCCAGTACTTC.

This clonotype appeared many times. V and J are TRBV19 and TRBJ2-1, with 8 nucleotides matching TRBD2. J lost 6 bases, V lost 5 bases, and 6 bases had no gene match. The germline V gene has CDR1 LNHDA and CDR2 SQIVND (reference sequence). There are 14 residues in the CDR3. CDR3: CASSPGGPVNEQFF. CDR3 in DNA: TGTGCCAGTAGTCCGGGGGGGCCTGTCAATGAGCAGTTCTTC.

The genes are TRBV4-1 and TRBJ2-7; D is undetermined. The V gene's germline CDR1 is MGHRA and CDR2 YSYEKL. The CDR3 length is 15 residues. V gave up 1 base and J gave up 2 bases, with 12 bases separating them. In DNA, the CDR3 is TGCGCCAGCAGCCAAGTGTATGGGGTAACCTACGAGCAGTACTTC. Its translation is CASSQVYGVTYEQYF.

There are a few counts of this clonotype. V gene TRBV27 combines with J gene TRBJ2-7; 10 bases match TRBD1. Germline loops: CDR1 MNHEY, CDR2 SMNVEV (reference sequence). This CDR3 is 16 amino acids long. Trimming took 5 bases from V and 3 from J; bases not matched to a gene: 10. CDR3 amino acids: CASSPRQGALLYEQYF. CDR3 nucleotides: TGTGCCAGCAGTCCCAGACAGGGGGCCCTACTCTACGAGCAGTACTTC.

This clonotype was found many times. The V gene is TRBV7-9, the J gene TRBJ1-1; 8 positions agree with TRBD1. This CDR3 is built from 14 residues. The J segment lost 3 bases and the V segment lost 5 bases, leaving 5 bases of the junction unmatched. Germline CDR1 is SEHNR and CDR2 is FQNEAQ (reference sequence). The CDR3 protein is CASSLPGQDTEAFF. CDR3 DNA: TGTGCCAGCAGCCTCCCGGGACAGGACACTGAAGCTTTCTTT.

CDR3 sequence reads: CASSLNSGGFPGSPLHF. In nucleotides, the CDR3 is TGCGCCAGCAGCTTGAATAGCGGTGGTTTTCCAGGTTCACCCCTCCACTTT. This rearrangement joins TRBV5-1 to TRBJ1-6; D gene unclear. Trimming removed 1 base from V and 9 bases from J, with 20 bases in between. The CDR3 extends over 17 amino acids. Germline lookup yields CDR1 SGHRS and CDR2 YFSETQ.

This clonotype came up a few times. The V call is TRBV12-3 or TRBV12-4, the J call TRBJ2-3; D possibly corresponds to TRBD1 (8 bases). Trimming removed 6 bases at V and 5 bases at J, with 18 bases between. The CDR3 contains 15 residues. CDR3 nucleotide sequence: TGTGCCAGCAGCGCCAACAGGGGGGGTAGAGATACGCAGTATTTT. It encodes CASSANRGGRDTQYF.

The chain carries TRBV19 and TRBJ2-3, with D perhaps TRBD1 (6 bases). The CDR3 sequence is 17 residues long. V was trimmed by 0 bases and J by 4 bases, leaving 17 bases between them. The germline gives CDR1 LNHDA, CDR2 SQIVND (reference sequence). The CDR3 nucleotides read TGTGCCAGTAGTATAGATCCTTGGACAGCACTACCAGATACGCAGTATTTT. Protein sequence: CASSIDPWTALPDTQYF.

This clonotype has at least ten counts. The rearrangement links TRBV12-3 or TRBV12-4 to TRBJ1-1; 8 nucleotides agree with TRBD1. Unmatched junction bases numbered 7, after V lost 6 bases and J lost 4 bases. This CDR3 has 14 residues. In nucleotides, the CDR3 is TGTGCCAGCAGCCCCCAGGGACAGGCCACTGAAGCTTTCTTT. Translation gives CASSPQGQATEAFF.

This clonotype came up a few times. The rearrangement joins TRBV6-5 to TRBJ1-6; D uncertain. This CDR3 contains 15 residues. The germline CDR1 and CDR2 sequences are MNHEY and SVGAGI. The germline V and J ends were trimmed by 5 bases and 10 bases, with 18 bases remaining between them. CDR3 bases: TGTGCCAGCAGTGTGAGACGGGTCCTGGAGTCACCCCTCCACTTT. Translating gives CASSVRRVLESPLHF.

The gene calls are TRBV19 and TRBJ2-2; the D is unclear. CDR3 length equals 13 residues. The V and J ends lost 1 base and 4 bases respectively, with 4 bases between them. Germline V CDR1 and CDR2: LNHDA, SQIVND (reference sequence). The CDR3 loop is CASSIAGTGELFF. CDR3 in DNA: TGTGCCAGTAGTATAGCTGGCACCGGGGAGCTGTTTTTT.

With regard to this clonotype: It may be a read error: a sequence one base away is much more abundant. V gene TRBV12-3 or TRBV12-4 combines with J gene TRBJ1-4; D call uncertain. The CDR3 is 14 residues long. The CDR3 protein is CASSFVGTNEKLIF. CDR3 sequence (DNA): TGTGCCAGCAGTTTCGTGGGCACTAATGAAAAACTGATTTTT.

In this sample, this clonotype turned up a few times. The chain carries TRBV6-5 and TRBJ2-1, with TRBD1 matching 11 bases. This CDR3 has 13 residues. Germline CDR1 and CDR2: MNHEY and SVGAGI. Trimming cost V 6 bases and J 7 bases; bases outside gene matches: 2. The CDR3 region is CASRRDRGNEQFF. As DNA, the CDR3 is TGTGCCAGCAGGAGGGACAGGGGGAATGAGCAGTTCTTC.

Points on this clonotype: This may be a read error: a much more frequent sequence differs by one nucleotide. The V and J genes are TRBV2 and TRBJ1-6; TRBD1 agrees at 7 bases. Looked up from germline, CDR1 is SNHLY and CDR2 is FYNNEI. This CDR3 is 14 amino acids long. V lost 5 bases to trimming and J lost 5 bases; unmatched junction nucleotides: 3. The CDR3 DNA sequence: TGTGCCAGCAGTTGGGACAGTGATAATTCACCCCTCCACTTT. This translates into CASSWDSDNSPLHF.

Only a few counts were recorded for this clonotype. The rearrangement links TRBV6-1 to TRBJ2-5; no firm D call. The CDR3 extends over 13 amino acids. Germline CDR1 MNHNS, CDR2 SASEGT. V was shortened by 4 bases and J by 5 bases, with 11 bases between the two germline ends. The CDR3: CASSGVPRETQYF. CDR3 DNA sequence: TGTGCCAGCAGTGGGGTTCCGAGGGAGACCCAGTACTTC.

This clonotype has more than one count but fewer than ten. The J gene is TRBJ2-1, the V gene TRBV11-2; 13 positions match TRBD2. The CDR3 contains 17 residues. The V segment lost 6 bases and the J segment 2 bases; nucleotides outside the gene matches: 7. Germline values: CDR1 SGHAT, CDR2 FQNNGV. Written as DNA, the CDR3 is TGTGCCAGCAGGCACCCGGGGACTAGCGGGGCCTACAATGAGCAGTTCTTC. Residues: CASRHPGTSGAYNEQFF.

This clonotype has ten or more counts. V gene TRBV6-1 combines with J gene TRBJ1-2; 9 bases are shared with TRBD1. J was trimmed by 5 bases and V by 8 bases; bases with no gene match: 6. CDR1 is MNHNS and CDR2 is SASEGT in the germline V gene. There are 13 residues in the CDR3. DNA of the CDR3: TGTGCCAGCCTTGCCGGGACAGGGTATGGCTACACCTTC. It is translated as CASLAGTGYGYTF.

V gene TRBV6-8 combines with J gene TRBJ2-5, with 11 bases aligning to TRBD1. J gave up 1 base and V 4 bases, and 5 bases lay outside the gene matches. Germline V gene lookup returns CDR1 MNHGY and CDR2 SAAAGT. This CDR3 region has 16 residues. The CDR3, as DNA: TGTGCCAGCAGTTGGTCGGGGACAGGGGGCCAAGAGACCCAGTACTTC. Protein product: CASSWSGTGGQETQYF.

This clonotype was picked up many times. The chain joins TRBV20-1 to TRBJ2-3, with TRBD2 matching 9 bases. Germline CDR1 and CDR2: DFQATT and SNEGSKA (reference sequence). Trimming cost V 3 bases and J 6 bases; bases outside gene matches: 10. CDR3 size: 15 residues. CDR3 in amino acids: CSASVAGGPGDTQYF. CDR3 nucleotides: TGCAGTGCTAGTGTTGCGGGGGGGCCGGGGGATACGCAGTATTTT.